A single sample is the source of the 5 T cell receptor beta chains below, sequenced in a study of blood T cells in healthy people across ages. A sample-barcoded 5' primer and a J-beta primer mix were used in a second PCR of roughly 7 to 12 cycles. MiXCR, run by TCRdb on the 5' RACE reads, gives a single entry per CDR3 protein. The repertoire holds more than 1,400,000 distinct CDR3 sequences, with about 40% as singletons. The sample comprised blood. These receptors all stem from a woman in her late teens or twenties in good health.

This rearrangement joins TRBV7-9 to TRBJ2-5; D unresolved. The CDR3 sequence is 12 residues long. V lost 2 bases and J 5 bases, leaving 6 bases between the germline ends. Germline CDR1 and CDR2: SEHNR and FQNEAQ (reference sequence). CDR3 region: CASSLNMETQYF. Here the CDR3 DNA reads TGTGCCAGCAGCTTAAATATGGAGACCCAGTACTTC.

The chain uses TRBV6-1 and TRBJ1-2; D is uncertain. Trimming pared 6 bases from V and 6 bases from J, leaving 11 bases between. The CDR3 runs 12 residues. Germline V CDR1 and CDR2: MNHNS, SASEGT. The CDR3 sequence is CASRTVGDGYTF. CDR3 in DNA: TGTGCCAGCAGGACCGTAGGCGATGGCTACACCTTC.

The CDR3 DNA reads as TGTGCCAGCAGCCAAGATCGGGCAGAGACTGGTGGCAATCAGCCCCAGCATTTT. Protein product: CASSQDRAETGGNQPQHF. V usage is TRBV4-2 and J usage is TRBJ1-5; no reliable D call. CDR3 length: 18 residues. V gave up 0 bases and J gave up 2 bases, with 17 bases separating them. Germline CDR1 and CDR2: LGHNA and YNFKEQ.

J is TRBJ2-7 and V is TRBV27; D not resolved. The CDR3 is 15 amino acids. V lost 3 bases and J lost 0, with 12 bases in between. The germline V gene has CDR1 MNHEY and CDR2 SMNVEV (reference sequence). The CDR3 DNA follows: TGTGCCAGCAGTTTCAAGGGTTCACACTCCTACGAGCAGTACTTC. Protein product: CASSFKGSHSYEQYF.

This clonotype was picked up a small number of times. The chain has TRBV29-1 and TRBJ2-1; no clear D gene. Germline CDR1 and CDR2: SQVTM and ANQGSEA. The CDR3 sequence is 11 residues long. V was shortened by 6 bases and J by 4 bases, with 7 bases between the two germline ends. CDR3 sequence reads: CSVLVYNEQFF. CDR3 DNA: TGCAGCGTACTGGTTTACAATGAGCAGTTCTTC.